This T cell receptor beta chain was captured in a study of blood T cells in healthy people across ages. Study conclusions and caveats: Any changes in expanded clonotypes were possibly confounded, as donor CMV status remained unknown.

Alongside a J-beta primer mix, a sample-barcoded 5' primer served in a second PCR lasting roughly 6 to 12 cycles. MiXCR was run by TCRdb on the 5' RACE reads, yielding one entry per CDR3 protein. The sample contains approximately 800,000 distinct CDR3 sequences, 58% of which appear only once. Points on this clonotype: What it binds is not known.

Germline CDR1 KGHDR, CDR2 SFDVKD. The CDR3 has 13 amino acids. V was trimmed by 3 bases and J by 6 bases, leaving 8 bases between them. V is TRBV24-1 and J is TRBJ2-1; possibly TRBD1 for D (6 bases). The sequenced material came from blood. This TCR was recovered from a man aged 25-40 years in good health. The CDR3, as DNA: TGTGCCACCAGTGATACAGGGTTCAATGAGCAGTTCTTC. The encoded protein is CATSDTGFNEQFF.